Listed below are T cell receptor beta chains from one sample, sequenced in a study of blood T cell repertoires in COVID-19. Repertoires were generated with immunoSEQ multiplex PCR, while TCRdb's copy carries only in-frame clones and drops some. The sample includes about 250,000 clones, almost 85% of them seen just once. Input material: peripheral blood. The receptors derive from a man between 45 and 60 years old with active or convalescent COVID-19. CDR3s include the opening cysteine and the closing phenylalanine or tryptophan. The D gene is left open where the match is weak. Part of the rows lack a size; the others show once, few, many or a class for expanded clones.

clone_size: -
v_call: TRBV5-1
j_call: TRBJ2-7
d_call: -
cdr3_aa: CASSLAGDHYEQYF
cdr3_nt: TGCGCCAGCAGCTTGGCGGGGGATCACTACGAGCAGTACTTC

clone_size: -
v_call: TRBV4-3
j_call: TRBJ2-3
d_call: TRBD1
cdr3_aa: CASSYGTGGLDTQYF
cdr3_nt: TGCGCCAGCAGCTACGGGACAGGGGGCTTAGATACGCAGTATTTT

clone_size: -
v_call: TRBV18
j_call: TRBJ1-6
d_call: -
cdr3_aa: CASSPGTYYNSPLHF
cdr3_nt: TGTGCCAGCTCACCAGGGACATACTATAATTCACCCCTCCACTTT

clone_size: -
v_call: TRBV2
j_call: TRBJ2-1
d_call: -
cdr3_aa: CASSAPRSLYGEQFF
cdr3_nt: TGTGCCAGCAGCGCACCCCGGTCTTTATACGGTGAGCAGTTCTTC

clone_size: -
v_call: TRBV12-3/TRBV12-4
j_call: TRBJ2-2
d_call: -
cdr3_aa: CASSLLPTGELFF
cdr3_nt: TGTGCCAGCAGTCTCCTCCCTACCGGGGAGCTGTTTTTT

clone_size: -
v_call: TRBV29-1
j_call: TRBJ2-3
d_call: -
cdr3_aa: CSVEVGGTDTQYF
cdr3_nt: TGCAGCGTTGAAGTGGGGGGTACAGATACGCAGTATTTT

clone_size: few
v_call: TRBV12-3/TRBV12-4
j_call: TRBJ2-1
d_call: -
cdr3_aa: CASSSPNEQFF
cdr3_nt: TGTGCCAGCAGCAGTCCGAATGAGCAGTTCTTC

clone_size: -
v_call: TRBV18
j_call: TRBJ1-4
d_call: TRBD1
cdr3_aa: CASSPGKGGAEKLFF
cdr3_nt: TGTGCCAGCTCACCGGGGAAAGGGGGCGCGGAAAAACTGTTTTTT

clone_size: -
v_call: TRBV5-1
j_call: TRBJ1-1
d_call: -
cdr3_aa: CASSRGPNTEAFF
cdr3_nt: TGCGCCAGCTCCAGAGGGCCGAACACTGAAGCTTTCTTT

clone_size: -
v_call: TRBV2
j_call: TRBJ2-3
d_call: TRBD1
cdr3_aa: CASGQGGTDTQYF
cdr3_nt: TGTGCCAGCGGACAGGGTGGCACAGATACGCAGTATTTT

clone_size: -
v_call: TRBV12-3/TRBV12-4
j_call: TRBJ1-1
d_call: -
cdr3_aa: CASSLTGNTEAFF
cdr3_nt: TGTGCCAGCAGTCTGACAGGGAACACTGAAGCTTTCTTT

clone_size: -
v_call: TRBV19
j_call: TRBJ2-5
d_call: -
cdr3_aa: CASSLYTGSETQYF
cdr3_nt: TGTGCCAGTAGTCTATATACAGGGTCAGAGACCCAGTACTTC

clone_size: -
v_call: TRBV3-1/TRBV3-2
j_call: TRBJ2-5
d_call: TRBD2
cdr3_aa: CASSRTKLAGQETQYF
cdr3_nt: TGTGCCAGCAGCCGAACCAAACTAGCGGGGCAAGAGACCCAGTACTTC

clone_size: -
v_call: TRBV7-9
j_call: TRBJ2-1
d_call: -
cdr3_aa: CASSFTAGPNEQFF
cdr3_nt: TGTGCCAGCAGCTTCACGGCGGGACCCAATGAGCAGTTCTTC

clone_size: -
v_call: TRBV30
j_call: TRBJ1-4
d_call: -
cdr3_aa: CAWSGLRVNEKLFF
cdr3_nt: TGTGCCTGGAGTGGATTGCGGGTTAATGAAAAACTGTTTTTT

clone_size: few
v_call: TRBV28
j_call: TRBJ1-3
d_call: TRBD1
cdr3_aa: CASSSHGTGSGNTIYF
cdr3_nt: TGTGCCAGCAGTTCGCACGGGACAGGGTCTGGAAACACCATATATTTT

clone_size: -
v_call: TRBV4-2
j_call: TRBJ2-1
d_call: TRBD2
cdr3_aa: CASSQDRLGTSETNEQFF
cdr3_nt: TGTGCCAGCAGCCAAGATCGGTTAGGGACTAGCGAGACCAATGAGCAGTTCTTC

clone_size: -
v_call: TRBV6-1
j_call: TRBJ1-5
d_call: -
cdr3_aa: CASSEVVGGVQPQHF
cdr3_nt: TGTGCCAGCAGTGAGGTAGTTGGAGGGGTTCAGCCCCAGCATTTT

clone_size: -
v_call: TRBV7-9
j_call: TRBJ1-5
d_call: TRBD1
cdr3_aa: CASSFDRAQPQHF
cdr3_nt: TGTGCCAGCAGCTTCGACAGGGCCCAGCCCCAGCATTTT

clone_size: -
v_call: TRBV7-2
j_call: TRBJ2-1
d_call: -
cdr3_aa: CASSSDYSEQFF
cdr3_nt: TGTGCCAGCAGCTCAGACTATAGTGAGCAGTTCTTC

clone_size: once
v_call: TRBV20-1
j_call: TRBJ2-3
d_call: -
cdr3_aa: CSASRQGITDTQYF
cdr3_nt: TGCAGTGCTAGTAGGCAGGGTATCACAGATACGCAGTATTTT

clone_size: -
v_call: TRBV7-9
j_call: TRBJ2-5
d_call: TRBD1
cdr3_aa: CASTRDRLQETQYF
cdr3_nt: TGTGCCAGCACCCGGGACAGACTACAAGAGACCCAGTACTTC

clone_size: -
v_call: TRBV5-1
j_call: TRBJ1-3
d_call: TRBD1
cdr3_aa: CASSLSGTANSGNTIYF
cdr3_nt: TGCGCCAGCAGCTTGTCGGGGACAGCTAACTCTGGAAACACCATATATTTT

clone_size: -
v_call: TRBV3-1/TRBV3-2
j_call: TRBJ2-1
d_call: TRBD2
cdr3_aa: CASSQGSGRTYNEQFF
cdr3_nt: TGTGCCAGCAGCCAAGGTAGCGGGAGGACCTACAATGAGCAGTTCTTC

clone_size: -
v_call: TRBV7-9
j_call: TRBJ2-7
d_call: -
cdr3_aa: CASTAPETPYEQYF
cdr3_nt: TGTGCCAGCACCGCCCCGGAGACCCCCTACGAGCAGTACTTC

clone_size: -
v_call: TRBV5-8
j_call: TRBJ1-1
d_call: TRBD1
cdr3_aa: CASPGQGFTEAFF
cdr3_nt: TGTGCCAGCCCGGGACAGGGGTTCACTGAAGCTTTCTTT

clone_size: -
v_call: TRBV19
j_call: TRBJ2-1
d_call: TRBD2
cdr3_aa: CASSTGLAGYEQFF
cdr3_nt: TGTGCCAGTAGTACGGGACTAGCGGGTTATGAGCAGTTCTTC

clone_size: -
v_call: TRBV5-6
j_call: TRBJ2-7
d_call: -
cdr3_aa: CASSQTGSYEQYF
cdr3_nt: TGTGCCAGCAGCCAGACAGGTTCTTACGAGCAGTACTTC

clone_size: -
v_call: TRBV6-1
j_call: TRBJ2-7
d_call: -
cdr3_aa: CASSELQGGGPYEQYF
cdr3_nt: TGTGCCAGCAGTGAATTGCAGGGAGGTGGTCCCTACGAGCAGTACTTC

clone_size: -
v_call: TRBV2
j_call: TRBJ1-1
d_call: -
cdr3_aa: CASRPEAVNTEAFF
cdr3_nt: TGTGCCAGCAGGCCCGAAGCCGTGAACACTGAAGCTTTCTTT

clone_size: -
v_call: TRBV4-2
j_call: TRBJ2-1
d_call: -
cdr3_aa: CASSQGREQDEQFF
cdr3_nt: TGTGCCAGCAGCCAAGGCAGGGAACAGGATGAGCAGTTCTTC

clone_size: -
v_call: TRBV2
j_call: TRBJ2-3
d_call: TRBD2
cdr3_aa: CASVSGTSGRSDTQYF
cdr3_nt: TGTGCCAGCGTATCTGGGACTAGCGGGAGGTCAGATACGCAGTATTTT

clone_size: -
v_call: TRBV28
j_call: TRBJ1-2
d_call: -
cdr3_aa: CASSFGAELTYGYTF
cdr3_nt: TGTGCCAGCAGTTTTGGAGCAGAACTTACCTATGGCTACACCTTC

clone_size: once
v_call: TRBV4-1
j_call: TRBJ2-7
d_call: TRBD2
cdr3_aa: CASSQDWGGLYEQYF
cdr3_nt: TGCGCCAGCAGCCAAGATTGGGGGGGTCTCTACGAGCAGTACTTC

clone_size: -
v_call: TRBV7-9
j_call: TRBJ2-1
d_call: -
cdr3_aa: CASSLVASYNEQFF
cdr3_nt: TGTGCCAGCAGCTTAGTAGCTAGCTACAATGAGCAGTTCTTC

clone_size: -
v_call: TRBV4-1
j_call: TRBJ1-2
d_call: TRBD1
cdr3_aa: CASSQSGQGNGYTF
cdr3_nt: TGCGCCAGCAGCCAATCGGGACAGGGGAATGGCTACACCTTC

clone_size: -
v_call: TRBV5-6
j_call: TRBJ2-7
d_call: -
cdr3_aa: CASSLQSYEQYF
cdr3_nt: TGTGCCAGCAGCTTACAGTCCTACGAGCAGTACTTC

clone_size: -
v_call: TRBV6-6
j_call: TRBJ2-7
d_call: TRBD1
cdr3_aa: CASRGATGGSYEQYF
cdr3_nt: TGTGCCAGCAGGGGAGCTACAGGGGGCTCCTACGAGCAGTACTTC

clone_size: -
v_call: TRBV7-2
j_call: TRBJ2-5
d_call: -
cdr3_aa: CASSFLRQVQETQYF
cdr3_nt: TGTGCCAGCAGCTTCCTAAGACAGGTCCAAGAGACCCAGTACTTC